Below, 3 T cell receptor beta chains from the same sample are listed, as sequenced in a study of CD8+ T cells in alopecia areata. Noted treatment: oral pan-JAK inhibitor, 5-10 mg twice daily. After isolation, RNA underwent reverse transcription to generate cDNA as the sequencing template. Sequenced by immunoSEQ multiplex PCR; TCRdb stores in-frame clones only, minus some. The repertoire holds about 210,000 clones, roughly 44% seen once, with around 2.5% in the top ten. The sequences come from CD4+ T cells sorted from blood, collected between weeks 36 and 40, from a patient treated with tofacitinib. The receptors shown here come from a human donor with alopecia areata.

The chain has TRBV7-2 and TRBJ2-7; TRBD2 matches at 7 bases. Germline lookup yields CDR1 SGHTA and CDR2 FQGNSA. The CDR3 covers 14 residues. The V segment lost 1 base and the J segment 3 bases; nucleotides outside the gene matches: 3. The CDR3 region has the DNA TGTGCCAGCAGCTTAGTTTCGGGAGGCTACGAGCAGTACTTC. It translates to CASSLVSGGYEQYF.

There are a few counts of this clone. The J gene is TRBJ2-2, the V gene TRBV9, with 9 positions matching TRBD1. Germline V lookup: CDR1 SGDLS, CDR2 YYNGEE. The ends lost 4 bases at V and 5 bases at J; junction bases unmatched: 9. This CDR3 comprises 16 residues. This chain's CDR3 is CASSFAGTGRTGELFF. The DNA of the CDR3 is TGTGCCAGCAGCTTCGCCGGGACAGGGCGGACCGGGGAGCTGTTTTTT.

This clone was seen more than once but under ten times. The rearrangement links TRBV30 to TRBJ2-1, with 13 bases lining up with TRBD2. Germline trimming cut 0 bases from V and 9 bases from J; bases unmatched to any gene: 5. The CDR3 sequence is 15 residues long. From germline, CDR1 is GTSNPN and CDR2 SVGIG (reference sequence). The chain's CDR3 is CAWSVGLAGAGEQFF. The DNA of the CDR3 is TGTGCCTGGAGTGTAGGACTAGCGGGAGCGGGTGAGCAGTTCTTC.